Reported below is one TCR beta chain. Its antigen is as yet unknown. In nominal health when sampled, donors likely had unrecorded immune exposures nonetheless. These data originate in a study of cytomegalovirus exposure and HLA in healthy donors. There are 18 residues in the CDR3. The ends lost 7 bases at V and 2 bases at J; junction bases unmatched: 16. The germline CDR1 and CDR2 sequences are SGDLS and YYNGEE. 13 Jbeta primers and 60 Vbeta primers were used for the PCR. Repertoires were generated with immunoSEQ multiplex PCR, while TCRdb's copy carries only in-frame clones and drops some. The sample records around 100,000 clones, just under 75% being singletons. Study findings and constraints: Despite most TCR sequences being rare, some public TCRs occurred in many donors.

This clonotype was obtained from a man in his fifties in good health and CMV-seropositive. The J gene is TRBJ2-3, the V gene TRBV9; 10 bases align to TRBD2. The sample comprised PBMCs. DNA of the CDR3: TGTGCCAGCTCCTCGTCTAAGCGGGAGGGCCTGGACACAGATACGCAGTATTTT. Translating it yields CASSSSKREGLDTDTQYF.